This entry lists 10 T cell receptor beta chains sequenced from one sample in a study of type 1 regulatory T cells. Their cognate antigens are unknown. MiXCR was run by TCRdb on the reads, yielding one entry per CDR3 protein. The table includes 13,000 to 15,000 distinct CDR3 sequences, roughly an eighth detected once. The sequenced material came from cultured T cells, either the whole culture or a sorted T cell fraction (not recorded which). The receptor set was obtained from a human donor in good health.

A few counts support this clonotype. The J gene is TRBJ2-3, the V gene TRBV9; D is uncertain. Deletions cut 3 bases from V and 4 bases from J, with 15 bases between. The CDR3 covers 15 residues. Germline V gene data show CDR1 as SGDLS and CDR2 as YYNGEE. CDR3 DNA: TGTGCCAGCAGCGCCCGCGGAGTCCCCGCAGATACGCAGTATTTT. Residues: CASSARGVPADTQYF.

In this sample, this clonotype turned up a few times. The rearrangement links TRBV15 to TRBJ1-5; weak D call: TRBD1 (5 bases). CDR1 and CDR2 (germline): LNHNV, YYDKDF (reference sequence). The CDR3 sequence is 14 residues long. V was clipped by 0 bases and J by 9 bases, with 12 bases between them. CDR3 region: CATSRDRVGRPQHF. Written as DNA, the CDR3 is TGTGCCACCAGCAGAGACAGGGTTGGTCGGCCCCAGCATTTT.

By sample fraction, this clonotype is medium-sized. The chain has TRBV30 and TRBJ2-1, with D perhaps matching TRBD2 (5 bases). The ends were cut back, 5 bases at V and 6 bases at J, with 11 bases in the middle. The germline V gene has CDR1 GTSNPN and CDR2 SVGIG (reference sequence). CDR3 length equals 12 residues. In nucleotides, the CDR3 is TGTGCCTGGGACGGGGAGAGCAATGAGCAGTTCTTC. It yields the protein CAWDGESNEQFF.

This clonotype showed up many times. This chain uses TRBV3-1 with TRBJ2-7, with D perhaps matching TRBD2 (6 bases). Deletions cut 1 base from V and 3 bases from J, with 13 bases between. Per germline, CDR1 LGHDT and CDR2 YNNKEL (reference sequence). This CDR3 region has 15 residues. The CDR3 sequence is CASSQVGGTYYEQYF. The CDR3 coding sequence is TGTGCCAGCAGCCAAGTTGGGGGGACCTACTACGAGCAGTACTTC.

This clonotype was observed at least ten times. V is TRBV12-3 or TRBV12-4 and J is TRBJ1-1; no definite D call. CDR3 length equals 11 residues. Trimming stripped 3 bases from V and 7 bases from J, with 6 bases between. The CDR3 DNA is TGTGCCAGCAGTTTCCCCGGTGAAGCTTTCTTT. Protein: CASSFPGEAFF.

CDR3 coding DNA: TGTGCCAGCAGTTTCAGAGGTTCGGGAGGGCCTGAGCAGTTCTTC. Residues: CASSFRGSGGPEQFF. V is TRBV12-3 or TRBV12-4 and J is TRBJ2-1, with 8 bases aligning to TRBD2. V gave up 3 bases and J gave up 9 bases; unmatched junction bases: 10. The CDR3 loop spans 15 amino acids.

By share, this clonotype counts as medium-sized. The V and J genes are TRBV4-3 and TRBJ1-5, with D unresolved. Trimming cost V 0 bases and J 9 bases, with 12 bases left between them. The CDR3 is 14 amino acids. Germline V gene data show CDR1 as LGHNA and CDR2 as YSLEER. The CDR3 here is CASSQDLGRRPQHF. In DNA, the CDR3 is TGCGCCAGCAGCCAAGATTTGGGAAGAAGGCCCCAGCATTTT.

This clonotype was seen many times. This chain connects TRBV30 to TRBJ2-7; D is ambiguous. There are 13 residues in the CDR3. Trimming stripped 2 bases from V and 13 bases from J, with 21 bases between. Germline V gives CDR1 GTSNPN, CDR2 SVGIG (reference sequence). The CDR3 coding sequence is TGTGCCTGGAGTCTTACCTCCGGCACCCTTAGATACTTC. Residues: CAWSLTSGTLRYF.

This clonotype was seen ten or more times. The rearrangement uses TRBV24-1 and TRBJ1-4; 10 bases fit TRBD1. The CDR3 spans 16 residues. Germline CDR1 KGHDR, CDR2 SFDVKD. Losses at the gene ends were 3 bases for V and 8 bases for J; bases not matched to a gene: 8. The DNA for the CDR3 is TGTGCCACCAGTGATGGTGGGACAGGGGCCGAAGAAAAACTGTTTTTT. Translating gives CATSDGGTGAEEKLFF.

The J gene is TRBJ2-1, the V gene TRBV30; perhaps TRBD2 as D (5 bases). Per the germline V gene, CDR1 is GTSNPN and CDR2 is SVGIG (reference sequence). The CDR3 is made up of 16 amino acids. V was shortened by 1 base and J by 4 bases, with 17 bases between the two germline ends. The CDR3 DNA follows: TGTGCCTGGAGTGGACGACCAAAGAGGGAATACAATGAGCAGTTCTTC. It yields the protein CAWSGRPKREYNEQFF.